This T cell receptor (beta chain) stems from a study of T cell responses to AZD1222 COVID-19 vaccine. Study-level findings and limits: The study reported that nearly half of spike-specific TCRs target unmutated variant regions.

The germline V gene has CDR1 SGHAT and CDR2 FQNNGV. The V gene end was trimmed by 1 base and the J gene end by 4 bases; junction bases not matched to a gene: 6. CDR3 size: 16 residues. To note about this clone: The antigen is unknown.

Data came from immunoSEQ multiplex PCR; TCRdb stores just in-frame clones and leaves some out. In the table there are some 170,000 clones, around nine tenths of which are singletons. The rearrangement links TRBV11-2 to TRBJ2-5, with 10 bases identical to TRBD1. This TCR came from an adult who received the AZD1222 COVID-19 vaccine. Sample: peripheral blood, taken 28 days after the second AZD1222 dose. The CDR3 region has the DNA TGTGCCAGCAGCTTAGGGGCCCGGACAGGGGGAGAGACCCAGTACTTC. Translated: CASSLGARTGGETQYF. Drawing the rest from reference TRBV11-2 and TRBJ2-5, the complete variable domain is EAGVAQSPRYKIIEKRQSVAFWCNPISGHATLYWYQQILGQGPKLLIQFQNNGVVDDSQLPKDRFSAERLKGVDSTLKIQPAKLEDSAVYLCASSLGARTGGETQYFGPGTRLLVL.